This TCR beta chain was sequenced for a study of T cell changes during pregnancy in multiple sclerosis. CDR1 is PRHDT, CDR2 FYEKMQ, per germline (reference sequence). The CDR3 consists of 16 residues. Losses at the gene ends were 8 bases for V and 2 bases for J; bases not matched to a gene: 7. The data were produced by immunoSEQ multiplex PCR, yet TCRdb's version contains in-frame clones alone and is incomplete. The table includes 35,000 to 45,000 clones, 88% detected once. This clone was seen just once. The rearrangement uses TRBV13 and TRBJ2-6, with 9 bases matching TRBD1. The sequence was obtained from a female donor with multiple sclerosis, enrolled in a pregnancy study. The sequenced sample was CD8+ T cells from peripheral blood mononuclear cells, obtained in the first trimester of pregnancy. The CDR3 nucleotides read TGTGCCAGCGATCGGGACAGGGTGGCTGGGGCCAACGTCCTGACTTTC. This translates into CASDRDRVAGANVLTF.